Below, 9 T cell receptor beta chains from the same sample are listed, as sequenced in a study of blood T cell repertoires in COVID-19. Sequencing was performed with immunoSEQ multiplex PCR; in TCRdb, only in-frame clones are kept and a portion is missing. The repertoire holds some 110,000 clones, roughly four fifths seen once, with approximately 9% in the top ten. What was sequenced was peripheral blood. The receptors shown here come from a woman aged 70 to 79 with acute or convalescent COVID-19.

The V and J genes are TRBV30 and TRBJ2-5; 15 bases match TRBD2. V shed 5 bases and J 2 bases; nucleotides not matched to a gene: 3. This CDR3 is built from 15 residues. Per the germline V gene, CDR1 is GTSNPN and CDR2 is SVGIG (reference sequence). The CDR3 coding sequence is TGTGCCTGGGGACTAGCGGGGGGGCTGCAAGAGACCCAGTACTTC. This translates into CAWGLAGGLQETQYF. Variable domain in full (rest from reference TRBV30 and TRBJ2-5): SQTIHQWPATLVQPVGSPLSLECTVEGTSNPNLYWYRQAAGRGLQLLFYSVGIGQISSEVPQNLSASRPQDRQFILSSKKLLLSDSGFYLCAWGLAGGLQETQYFGPGTRLLVL.

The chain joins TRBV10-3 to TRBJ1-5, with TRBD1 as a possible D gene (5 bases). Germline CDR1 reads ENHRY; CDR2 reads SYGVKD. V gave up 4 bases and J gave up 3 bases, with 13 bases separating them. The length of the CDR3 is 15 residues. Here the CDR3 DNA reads TGTGCCATCAGTGGTAGCCTAGGGGACAATCAGCCCCAGCATTTT. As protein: CAISGSLGDNQPQHF.

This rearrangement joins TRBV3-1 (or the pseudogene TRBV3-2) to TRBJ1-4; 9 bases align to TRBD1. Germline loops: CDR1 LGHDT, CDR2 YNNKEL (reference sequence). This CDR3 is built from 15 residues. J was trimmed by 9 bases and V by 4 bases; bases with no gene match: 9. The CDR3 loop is CASSPTRGQGKKLFF. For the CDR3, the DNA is TGTGCCAGCAGCCCCACAAGAGGACAGGGGAAAAAACTGTTTTTT.

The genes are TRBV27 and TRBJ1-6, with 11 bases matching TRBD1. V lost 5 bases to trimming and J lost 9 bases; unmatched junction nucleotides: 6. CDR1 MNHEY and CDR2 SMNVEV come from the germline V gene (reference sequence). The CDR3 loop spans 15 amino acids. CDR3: CASSLLDRGPSPLHF. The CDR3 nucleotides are TGTGCCAGCAGTCTCCTGGACAGGGGGCCTTCACCCCTCCACTTT.

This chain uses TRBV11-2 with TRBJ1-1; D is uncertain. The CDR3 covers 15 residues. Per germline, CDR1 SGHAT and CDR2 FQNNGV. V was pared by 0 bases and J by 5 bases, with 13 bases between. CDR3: CASSLDPYQRTEAFF. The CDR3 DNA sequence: TGTGCCAGCAGCTTAGATCCATATCAACGGACTGAAGCTTTCTTT.

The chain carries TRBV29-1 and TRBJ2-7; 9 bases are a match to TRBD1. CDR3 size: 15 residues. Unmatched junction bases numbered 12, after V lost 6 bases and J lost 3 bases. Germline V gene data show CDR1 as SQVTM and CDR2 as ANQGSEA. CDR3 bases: TGCAGCGTGGCTCGTCCAGGACAGGGGAGCTACGAGCAGTACTTC. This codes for CSVARPGQGSYEQYF.

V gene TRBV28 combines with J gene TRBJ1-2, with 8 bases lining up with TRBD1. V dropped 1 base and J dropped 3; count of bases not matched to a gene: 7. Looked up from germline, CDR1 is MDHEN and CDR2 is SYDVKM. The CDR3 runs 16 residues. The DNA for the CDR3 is TGTGCCAGCAGTTTATTTTATACAGGGGGGGACTATGGCTACACCTTC. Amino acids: CASSLFYTGGDYGYTF.

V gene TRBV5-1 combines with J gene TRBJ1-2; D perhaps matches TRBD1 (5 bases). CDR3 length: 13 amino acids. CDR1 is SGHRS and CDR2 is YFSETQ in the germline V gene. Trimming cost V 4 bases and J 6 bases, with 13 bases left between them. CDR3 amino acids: CASSGALGDGYTF. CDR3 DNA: TGCGCCAGCAGCGGGGCTTTAGGCGATGGCTACACCTTC.

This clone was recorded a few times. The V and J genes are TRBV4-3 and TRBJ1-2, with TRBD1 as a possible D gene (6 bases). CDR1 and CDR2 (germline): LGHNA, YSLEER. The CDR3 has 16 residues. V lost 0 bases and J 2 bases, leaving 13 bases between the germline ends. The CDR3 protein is CASSQDEQGTNYGYTF. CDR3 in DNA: TGCGCCAGCAGCCAAGACGAACAGGGAACCAACTATGGCTACACCTTC.